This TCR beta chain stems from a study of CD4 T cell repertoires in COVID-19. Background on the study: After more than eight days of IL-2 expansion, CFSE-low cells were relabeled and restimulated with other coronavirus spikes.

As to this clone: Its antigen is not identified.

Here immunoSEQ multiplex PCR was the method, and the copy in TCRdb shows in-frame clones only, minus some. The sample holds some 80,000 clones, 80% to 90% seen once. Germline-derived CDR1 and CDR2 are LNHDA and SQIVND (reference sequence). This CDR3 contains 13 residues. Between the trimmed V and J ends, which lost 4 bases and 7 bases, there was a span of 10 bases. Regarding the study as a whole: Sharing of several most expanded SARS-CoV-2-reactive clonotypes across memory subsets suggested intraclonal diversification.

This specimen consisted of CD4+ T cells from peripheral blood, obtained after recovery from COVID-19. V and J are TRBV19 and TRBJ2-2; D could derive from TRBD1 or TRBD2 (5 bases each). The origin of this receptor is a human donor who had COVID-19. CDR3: CASSNGAGGELFF. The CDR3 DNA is TGTGCCAGTAGTAACGGGGCGGGCGGGGAGCTGTTTTTT.